Listed below are T cell receptor beta chains from one sample, sequenced in a study of molecular identifiers for immune sequencing clone quantification. TCRdb reprocessed the PCR reads with MiXCR, giving one entry per CDR3 protein. The table records 490,000 or so distinct CDR3 sequences, about 26% of them present only once. The sequencing sample was made of naive CD8+ T cells from blood, with Jurkat cell RNA spiked in. The receptors shown here come from a human donor in good health. Some libraries in this study had Jurkat cell RNA spiked in. Each CDR3 is given with its conserved first and last residue. The D gene is left open where the match is weak. Size values are once, few and many counts, or a class for expanded clones, and some rows have none.

DNA: TGTGCCAGCACCTCGATTGGGCAGGGTGGCACAGATACGCAGTATTTT
CDR3: CASTSIGQGGTDTQYF
J: TRBJ2-3
D: NA
V: TRBV7-6
size: few

DNA: TGTGCCAGCAGCTTGGATTTCACGGGGGACAGGGGGCAAGAGACCCAGTACTTC
CDR3: CASSLDFTGDRGQETQYF
J: TRBJ2-5
D: TRBD1
V: TRBV11-2
size: NA

DNA: TGTGCCAGCAGCTTAGCTAGCGGGGCCACAGATACGCAGTATTTT
CDR3: CASSLASGATDTQYF
J: TRBJ2-3
D: TRBD2
V: TRBV7-9
size: many

DNA: TGTGCCAGCAGTTACTCGAGGGCCCTTGAAGCTTTCTTT
CDR3: CASSYSRALEAFF
J: TRBJ1-1
D: NA
V: TRBV6-5
size: NA

DNA: TGTGCCAGCAGCCCCGAGGTTGGGAACACCGGGGAGCTGTTTTTT
CDR3: CASSPEVGNTGELFF
J: TRBJ2-2
D: NA
V: TRBV7-9
size: few

DNA: TGTGCCAGCAGCTTAATGCTAGCGGGAGCCCACGAGCGGTACTTC
CDR3: CASSLMLAGAHERYF
J: TRBJ2-7
D: TRBD2
V: TRBV7-9
size: NA

DNA: TGTGCCAGCAGCTCCTGGGATGAGACTAGCTGGCATGAGCAGTTCTTC
CDR3: CASSSWDETSWHEQFF
J: TRBJ2-1
D: TRBD2
V: TRBV11-2
size: NA

DNA: TGTGCTAGTGGTCCCGGGGACGGAGGGACGCAGTATTTT
CDR3: CASGPGDGGTQYF
J: TRBJ2-3
D: NA
V: TRBV12-5
size: NA

DNA: TGTGCCAGCAGCGTGGGCTCCCGGGACTACAAAGAGACCCAGTACTTC
CDR3: CASSVGSRDYKETQYF
J: TRBJ2-5
D: TRBD2
V: TRBV5-8
size: NA

DNA: TGCGCCAGCAGCCAATCCGAAGGGGCGTACGAGCAGTACTTC
CDR3: CASSQSEGAYEQYF
J: TRBJ2-7
D: NA
V: TRBV4-1
size: many

DNA: TGTGCTAGTGGTTTCGTGGGTACTGCAGCTCTCTTT
CDR3: CASGFVGTAALF
J: TRBJ1-1
D: NA
V: TRBV12-5
size: NA

DNA: TGTGCCTGGAGCGCAACCTTCGAAGGCTACACCTTC
CDR3: CAWSATFEGYTF
J: TRBJ1-2
D: NA
V: TRBV30
size: few

DNA: TGTGCCAGCAGTTACAGACAGGGCAGGGGGTATAATTCACCCCTCCACTTT
CDR3: CASSYRQGRGYNSPLHF
J: TRBJ1-6
D: TRBD1
V: TRBV6-5
size: NA

DNA: TGTGCCAGCAGCCCCGGGGCTGCTAGCCATCAGCCCCAGCATTTT
CDR3: CASSPGAASHQPQHF
J: TRBJ1-5
D: NA
V: TRBV6-2/TRBV6-3
size: many

DNA: TGTGCCTGGAGTGCAACAGGATTCCAAAATGAAAAACTGTTTTTT
CDR3: CAWSATGFQNEKLFF
J: TRBJ1-4
D: NA
V: TRBV30
size: few

DNA: TGTGCCAGCAGCGTAGGGGGGCTCGGAAACACCATATATTTT
CDR3: CASSVGGLGNTIYF
J: TRBJ1-3
D: NA
V: TRBV9
size: many

DNA: TGTGCCAGTAGTTATAGCAGGGGGGCCCAAGAGACCCAGTACTTC
CDR3: CASSYSRGAQETQYF
J: TRBJ2-5
D: NA
V: TRBV19
size: NA

DNA: TGTGCCAGCAGTGAAGGGGCACAGAGCTCCTATAATTCACCCCTCCACTTT
CDR3: CASSEGAQSSYNSPLHF
J: TRBJ1-6
D: NA
V: TRBV2
size: NA

DNA: TGCAGTGCTAGAGACGTATCGCAGGGGGCCCATGGCTACACCTTC
CDR3: CSARDVSQGAHGYTF
J: TRBJ1-2
D: TRBD1
V: TRBV20-1
size: NA

DNA: TGTGCCTGGAGTGTAGCAGGGGCCGGGGAGCTGTTTTTT
CDR3: CAWSVAGAGELFF
J: TRBJ2-2
D: NA
V: TRBV30
size: few

DNA: TGTGCCCCTACTGGGACTCCAGATACATACAATGAGCAGTTCTTC
CDR3: CAPTGTPDTYNEQFF
J: TRBJ2-1
D: NA
V: TRBV24-1
size: many

DNA: TGTGCCAGCAGTTTAGGGACTAGCGGTACACCGAACAATGAGCAGTTCTTC
CDR3: CASSLGTSGTPNNEQFF
J: TRBJ2-1
D: TRBD2
V: TRBV12-3/TRBV12-4
size: NA

DNA: TGTGCCAGCAGCGAGGGACAGGGGGCGGCTAATGAAAAACTGTTTTTT
CDR3: CASSEGQGAANEKLFF
J: TRBJ1-4
D: TRBD1
V: TRBV7-9
size: many

DNA: TGTGCCAGCAGCTTCGGGGGTGGCAATCGGCCCCAGCATTTT
CDR3: CASSFGGGNRPQHF
J: TRBJ1-5
D: NA
V: TRBV5-6
size: NA

DNA: TGCAGCGTTGAAGATGTAGCGGGGCTCACAGATACGCAGTATTTT
CDR3: CSVEDVAGLTDTQYF
J: TRBJ2-3
D: TRBD2
V: TRBV29-1
size: many

DNA: TGTGCCAGCAGTTATTGGACGGGCCCAGCCCGGCCAGATACGCAGTATTTT
CDR3: CASSYWTGPARPDTQYF
J: TRBJ2-3
D: NA
V: TRBV6-2/TRBV6-3
size: few

DNA: TGCAGTGCTAGAGATAGTTGGCGGGGGAAGTACAATGAGCAGTTCTTC
CDR3: CSARDSWRGKYNEQFF
J: TRBJ2-1
D: TRBD2
V: TRBV20-1
size: few

DNA: TGCGCCAGCAGCCAAAGGACAGCGACAGAAGAGACCCAGTACTTC
CDR3: CASSQRTATEETQYF
J: TRBJ2-5
D: NA
V: TRBV4-1
size: NA

DNA: TGTGCCAGCAGGTCAAGTACAGACAGCAATCAGCCCCAGCATTTT
CDR3: CASRSSTDSNQPQHF
J: TRBJ1-5
D: NA
V: TRBV4-2
size: few

DNA: TGCAGTGCTAGGGAGTCGGGCACCGGGGAGCTGTTTTTT
CDR3: CSARESGTGELFF
J: TRBJ2-2
D: NA
V: TRBV20-1
size: NA

DNA: TGTGCCAGCAGCCGACAGGGCGAAACTTACAATGAGCAGTTCTTC
CDR3: CASSRQGETYNEQFF
J: TRBJ2-1
D: TRBD1
V: TRBV13
size: once

DNA: TGCAGTGCTGACTGGATCGGACAGCCCCAGCATTTT
CDR3: CSADWIGQPQHF
J: TRBJ1-5
D: NA
V: TRBV20-1
size: NA

DNA: TGTGCCAGTAGTATAGATACTGGAAGTAGTGGCTATGGCTACACCTTC
CDR3: CASSIDTGSSGYGYTF
J: TRBJ1-2
D: NA
V: TRBV19
size: NA

DNA: TGTGCCAGCAGCACGGGACAGGGATGGTCCGAGCAGTACTTC
CDR3: CASSTGQGWSEQYF
J: TRBJ2-7
D: TRBD1
V: TRBV5-4
size: few

DNA: TGCGCCAGCAGCCAAGATTGGTCGCAGAACTCCTACGAGCAGTACTTC
CDR3: CASSQDWSQNSYEQYF
J: TRBJ2-7
D: NA
V: TRBV4-3
size: few

DNA: TGTGCCAGCAGCGTTTTCAGTACGAACACCGGGGAGCTGTTTTTT
CDR3: CASSVFSTNTGELFF
J: TRBJ2-2
D: NA
V: TRBV9
size: few

DNA: TGTGCCAGCAGCTTGGGCTGGACGGAGGAGCAGTACTTC
CDR3: CASSLGWTEEQYF
J: TRBJ2-7
D: NA
V: TRBV7-9
size: few

DNA: TGCAGTGCTAGAGAAGGGGCCGGGCTCGAGCAGTACTTC
CDR3: CSAREGAGLEQYF
J: TRBJ2-7
D: NA
V: TRBV20-1
size: NA

DNA: TGCGCCAGCAGCCAAGACAGGCGGGGGGATTACAATGAGCAGTTCTTC
CDR3: CASSQDRRGDYNEQFF
J: TRBJ2-1
D: TRBD2
V: TRBV4-3
size: NA

DNA: TGTGCCAGCAGCCTAGACACGGAGTCCACAGATACGCAGTATTTT
CDR3: CASSLDTESTDTQYF
J: TRBJ2-3
D: NA
V: TRBV3-1
size: few

DNA: TGTGCCAGCAGCCCCGGGGCCCCAAATGAAAAACTGTTTTTT
CDR3: CASSPGAPNEKLFF
J: TRBJ1-4
D: NA
V: TRBV28
size: NA

DNA: TGTGCCTGGAGTGAGGGCAGGGCCAATCAGCCCCAGCATTTT
CDR3: CAWSEGRANQPQHF
J: TRBJ1-5
D: NA
V: TRBV30
size: NA

DNA: TGTGCCAGCAGGTGGAGCGGGGGGGCCAAAAACATTCAGTACTTC
CDR3: CASRWSGGAKNIQYF
J: TRBJ2-4
D: TRBD2
V: TRBV12-3/TRBV12-4
size: NA

DNA: TGTGCCAGCAAGGCAGGCACCTTTAGCTCTGGGGCCAACGTCCTGACTTTC
CDR3: CASKAGTFSSGANVLTF
J: TRBJ2-6
D: NA
V: TRBV27
size: NA

DNA: TGCGCCAGCAGCCAAGCTTCAGGAGGGACCTACGAGCAGTACTTC
CDR3: CASSQASGGTYEQYF
J: TRBJ2-7
D: NA
V: TRBV4-1
size: NA

DNA: TGTGCCAGCAGCCAAGGACTAGTCCCAGATACGCAGTATTTT
CDR3: CASSQGLVPDTQYF
J: TRBJ2-3
D: TRBD2
V: TRBV5-4
size: many

DNA: TGTGCCAGCAGCTCGCGTATACTAGCGGCGAACACCGGGGAGCTGTTTTTT
CDR3: CASSSRILAANTGELFF
J: TRBJ2-2
D: TRBD2
V: TRBV7-9
size: NA

DNA: TGTGCCAGCAGTCCAAACGGCTATGGCTACACCTTC
CDR3: CASSPNGYGYTF
J: TRBJ1-2
D: NA
V: TRBV6-5
size: few

DNA: TGTGCCAGCAGCACTAGCGCTACCTACGAGCAGTACTTC
CDR3: CASSTSATYEQYF
J: TRBJ2-7
D: TRBD2
V: TRBV7-2
size: few

DNA: TGTGCCATCAGTGACGCGGGAAGCACAGATACGCAGTATTTT
CDR3: CAISDAGSTDTQYF
J: TRBJ2-3
D: NA
V: TRBV10-3
size: NA

DNA: TGTGCCAGCGGCCCGGGGTGGGGGGCGGTGAATCAAGAGACTGAAGCTTTCTTT
CDR3: CASGPGWGAVNQETEAFF
J: TRBJ1-1
D: NA
V: TRBV28
size: few

DNA: TGTGCCAGCAGTAGAACAGGACCAGCGGGAGACAATGAGCAGTTCTTC
CDR3: CASSRTGPAGDNEQFF
J: TRBJ2-1
D: TRBD2
V: TRBV27
size: NA